The next 3 T cell receptor beta chains were all read from a single sample in a study of cytomegalovirus exposure and HLA in healthy donors. Sequenced by immunoSEQ multiplex PCR; TCRdb stores in-frame clones only, minus some. Among some 60,000 clones listed, more than 90% were seen once. Sequences were obtained from PBMCs. The receptors originated from a man between 18 and 35 years old in good health and CMV-seronegative.

This rearrangement joins TRBV7-9 to TRBJ1-2; D is undetermined. CDR3 size: 12 residues. CDR1 and CDR2 (germline): SEHNR, FQNEAQ (reference sequence). With 5 bases removed from V and 2 bases from J, the gap between germline ends came to 6 bases. Here the CDR3 DNA reads TGTGCCAGCAGCAATATCAACTATGGCTACACCTTC. This codes for CASSNINYGYTF. The variable domain in full, with the rest retrieved from reference TRBV7-9 and TRBJ1-2, is DTGVSQNPRHKITKRGQNVTFRCDPISEHNRLYWYRQTLGQGPEFLTYFQNEAQLEKSRLLSDRFSAERPKGSFSTLEIQRTEQGDSAMYLCASSNINYGYTFGSGTRLTVV.

The count of this clone is one. The chain links TRBV19 to TRBJ2-1; the match to TRBD1 covers 9 bases. CDR3 length: 13 residues. Germline trimming cut 8 bases from V and 7 bases from J; bases unmatched to any gene: 6. Germline V lookup: CDR1 LNHDA, CDR2 SQIVND (reference sequence). The chain's CDR3 is CASVDRGRNEQFF. The CDR3, as DNA: TGTGCCAGTGTGGACAGGGGAAGGAATGAGCAGTTCTTC.

The chain employs TRBV19 and TRBJ2-3; D not certain. Trimming pared 3 bases from V and 2 bases from J, leaving 21 bases between. Germline CDR1 LNHDA, CDR2 SQIVND (reference sequence). The CDR3 runs 18 residues. The CDR3 protein is CASSISVWSQLATDTQYF. The CDR3 DNA follows: TGTGCCAGTAGTATCTCGGTTTGGAGTCAGCTCGCCACAGATACGCAGTATTTT. Full variable domain (missing parts from reference TRBV19 and TRBJ2-3): DGGITQSPKYLFRKEGQNVTLSCEQNLNHDAMYWYRQDPGQGLRLIYYSQIVNDFQKGDIAEGYSVSREKKESFPLTVTSAQKNPTAFYLCASSISVWSQLATDTQYFGPGTRLTVL.